What follows is one TCR beta chain and its context. Its antigen is not identified. This CDR3 comprises 12 residues. Germline CDR1 reads SGHVS; CDR2 reads FQNEAQ. Trimming cost V 4 bases and J 9 bases, with 10 bases left between them. The data derive from a study of OX40 agonist ivuxolimab in advanced cancers. The overall study: All patients had ivuxolimab intravenously every 2 weeks at 0.01 to 10 mg/kg. Hepatocellular carcinoma, melanoma, renal cell or head and neck cancer affected the dose-escalation patients. Previous treatment with anti-PD-1, anti-PD-L1 or anti-CTLA-4 therapy was allowed; about 37% had received some.

Study results and limitations: Among the nonresponders, some also had low normalized T-cell clonal expansion.

Sequenced by immunoSEQ multiplex PCR; TCRdb stores in-frame clones only, minus some. The sample lists 65,000 to 80,000 clones; around nine tenths were seen once. The TCR originated in an adult with an advanced solid tumor such as melanoma, head and neck, liver or kidney cancer. Sample: CD4+ or CD8+ T cells sorted from blood, taken in a trial of the OX40 agonist ivuxolimab. This chain uses TRBV7-8 with TRBJ2-1; D is ambiguous. The CDR3 bases are TGTGCCAGCAGCTCCAGAGTCGGTGAGCAGTTCTTC. Amino acid sequence: CASSSRVGEQFF.